Below are 27 T cell receptor beta chains sequenced from a single sample in a study of CXCR3-negative and CXCR3-positive naive CD8 T cells. UMI labels and 5' RACE were used to prepare the TRB cDNA libraries. Reanalyzing the 5' RACE reads, TCRdb keeps one entry per CDR3 protein, without DNA. Recorded for this sample: 45,000 to 65,000 distinct CDR3 sequences. The sequenced sample consisted of naive CXCR3- CD8+ T cells from blood. The subset here: CD45RO-CCR7+CD27+CD95- naive CD8+ T cells lacking CXCR3 (TNR3-). The receptors shown here come from a human donor in good health. Some clones in this sample may be carry-over from other donors' samples.

The rearrangement links TRBV12-3 or TRBV12-4 to TRBJ2-1; TCRdb returns TRBD1, unconfirmable since there is no DNA. This CDR3 contains 13 residues. CDR3 in amino acids: CASSPPLGNEQFF.

The chain has TRBV29-1 and TRBJ2-2. The CDR3 loop spans 12 amino acids. Germline CDR1 is SQVTM and CDR2 is ANQGSEA. The CDR3 region is CSVVEFGGELFF.

This chain's CDR3 is CASTTDRGWYEQYF. The chain combines TRBV28 with TRBJ2-7; TCRdb's D call, TRBD1, is unchecked because there is no DNA. CDR1 MDHEN and CDR2 SYDVKM come from the germline V gene. The CDR3 loop spans 14 amino acids.

The CDR3 is CASSLKDTGELFF. J is TRBJ2-2 and V is TRBV7-7. Germline CDR1 reads SSHAT; CDR2 reads FNYEAQ (reference sequence). The CDR3 is made up of 13 amino acids.

Judged by frequency, this clonotype is medium-sized (0.01 to 0.1%). This rearrangement joins TRBV29-1 to TRBJ2-7; TCRdb proposes TRBD1, but this gene call is untestable without DNA. The CDR3 is 13 amino acids. From germline, CDR1 is SQVTM and CDR2 ANQGSEA. CDR3 amino acids: CSVIIRDPYEQYF.

V and J are TRBV29-1 and TRBJ2-7; TCRdb designates TRBD1, a call that cannot be tested without DNA. The length of the CDR3 is 14 residues. Germline CDR1 and CDR2: SQVTM and ANQGSEA. CDR3 protein: CSVEVTGGNYEQYF.

CDR3 protein: CAPPQGHHYEQYF. The chain couples TRBV3-1 to TRBJ2-7; no DNA is available, so the TRBD2 call from TCRdb remains unchecked. The CDR3 has 13 residues. The germline CDR1 and CDR2 sequences are LGHDT and YNNKEL (reference sequence).

This rearrangement joins TRBV20-1 to TRBJ2-1; absent DNA, TCRdb's TRBD1 call cannot be checked. Per germline, CDR1 DFQATT and CDR2 SNEGSKA (reference sequence). This CDR3 contains 15 residues. The CDR3 reads CSAPGQGRSYNEQFF.

The V and J genes are TRBV7-9 and TRBJ2-7; TCRdb selects TRBD1, and the lack of DNA leaves this call unchecked. Germline V CDR1 and CDR2: SEHNR, FQNEAQ (reference sequence). This CDR3 spans 17 amino acids. The CDR3 is CASSSPTGTGVDYEQYF.

This sequence joins TRBV29-1 and TRBJ2-1; the TCRdb D gene call, TRBD1, has no DNA to confirm it. Per germline, CDR1 SQVTM and CDR2 ANQGSEA. The CDR3 sequence is 12 residues long. CDR3 region: CSVETGGLEQFF.

The chain joins TRBV27 to TRBJ2-1; the TRBD2 assignment by TCRdb is unverifiable without DNA. The CDR3 runs 16 residues. Germline lookup yields CDR1 MNHEY and CDR2 SMNVEV (reference sequence). The CDR3 protein is CASSPLGTSGKNEQIF.

The CDR3 protein is CASSSIGETQYF. The chain couples TRBV6-5 to TRBJ2-5. Germline CDR1 reads MNHEY; CDR2 reads SVGAGI. CDR3 length: 12 residues.

This chain joins TRBV6-2 or TRBV6-3 and TRBJ2-2. The CDR3 spans 11 residues. Germline CDR1 reads MNHEY; CDR2 reads SVGEGT. CDR3 sequence: CASSYPGELFF.

This chain connects TRBV20-1 to TRBJ2-7; TCRdb reports TRBD1, a call that lacks DNA to check it against. CDR1 and CDR2 (germline): DFQATT, SNEGSKA (reference sequence). The length of the CDR3 is 13 residues. The CDR3 loop reads CSARQRQSYEQYF.

The V and J genes are TRBV4-3 and TRBJ2-4; TCRdb's D gene call, TRBD2, goes unchecked for lack of DNA. The CDR3 is 17 residues long. The germline V gene encodes CDR1 LGHNA and CDR2 YSLEER. This CDR3 is CASSQEGASGGQNIQYF.

The chain has TRBV5-5 and TRBJ2-5; TCRdb selects TRBD1, and the lack of DNA leaves this call unchecked. The CDR3 runs to 14 residues. Germline values: CDR1 SGHKS, CDR2 YYEKEE (reference sequence). CDR3 sequence: CASSSGGGGETQYF. Based on the CDR3 plus reference TRBV5-5 and TRBJ2-5, the full variable domain is DAGVTQSPTHLIKTRGQQVTLRCSPISGHKSVSWYQQVLGQGPQFIFQYYEKEERGRGNFPDRFSARQFPNYSSELNVNALLLGDSALYLCASSSGGGGETQYFGPGTRLLVL.

The chain uses TRBV28 and TRBJ1-5; TCRdb indicates TRBD1, and absent DNA this call remains unverified. The CDR3 is 16 residues long. Germline CDR1 and CDR2: MDHEN and SYDVKM. CDR3 sequence: CASSQTGGLSNQPQHF.

V usage is TRBV12-3 or TRBV12-4 and J usage is TRBJ2-7. The CDR3 has 11 residues. This chain's CDR3 is CASSSHYEQYF.

The chain links TRBV29-1 to TRBJ1-2; TCRdb's D gene call, TRBD1, goes unchecked for lack of DNA. Germline V lookup: CDR1 SQVTM, CDR2 ANQGSEA. The CDR3 length is 16 residues. The CDR3 loop reads CSVDPPDKGGDYGYTF.

The chain carries TRBV2 and TRBJ1-5; checking the TCRdb D call of TRBD1 is not possible without DNA. The V gene's germline CDR1 is SNHLY and CDR2 FYNNEI. The CDR3 runs 14 residues. CDR3 sequence reads: CASSGGQGDQPQHF.

V usage is TRBV6-6 and J usage is TRBJ2-3; TCRdb picks TRBD2, but there is no DNA to check that call. CDR3 length equals 19 residues. Germline CDR1 MNHNY, CDR2 SVGAGI (reference sequence). CDR3 in amino acids: CASSHLFWTSGRETDTQYF.

This CDR3 reads CASSLPWTDSRVGSSNQPQHF. The V and J genes are TRBV7-3 and TRBJ1-5; TCRdb designates TRBD1, a call that cannot be tested without DNA. This CDR3 spans 21 amino acids. CDR1 is SGHTA and CDR2 is FQGTGA in the germline V gene. Looking up the rest from reference TRBV7-3 and TRBJ1-5 gives the full variable domain: GAGVSQTPSNKVTEKGKYVELRCDPISGHTALYWYRQSLGQGPEFLIYFQGTGAADDSGLPNDRFFAVRPEGSVSTLKIQRTERGDSAVYLCASSLPWTDSRVGSSNQPQHFGDGTRLSIL.

V usage is TRBV28 and J usage is TRBJ2-7; the TCRdb call, TRBD1, lacks DNA for checking. From germline, CDR1 is MDHEN and CDR2 SYDVKM. The CDR3 length is 15 residues. The CDR3 spells CASRGQGAAAYEQYF.

The chain has TRBV7-2 and TRBJ2-1; TCRdb's D call of TRBD1 is untestable without DNA. This CDR3 contains 15 residues. The germline V gene has CDR1 SGHTA and CDR2 FQGNSA. CDR3 amino acids: CASSLRDSACNEQFF.

J is TRBJ2-2 and V is TRBV7-6. The CDR3 runs to 16 residues. Germline V lookup: CDR1 SGHVS, CDR2 FNYEAQ. Here the CDR3 reads CASSLWAGLDTGELFF.

V is TRBV3-1 and J is TRBJ1-1; TCRdb lists TRBD1, though no DNA is available to test this call. This CDR3 contains 15 residues. Per the germline V gene, CDR1 is LGHDT and CDR2 is YNNKEL (reference sequence). The CDR3 region is CASSQEGTGHTEAFF.

This clonotype registers medium-sized by frequency. This chain connects TRBV4-1 to TRBJ2-2. The CDR3 extends over 12 amino acids. Germline assignment: CDR1 MGHRA and CDR2 YSYEKL. CDR3 residues: CASSQTYGELFF.